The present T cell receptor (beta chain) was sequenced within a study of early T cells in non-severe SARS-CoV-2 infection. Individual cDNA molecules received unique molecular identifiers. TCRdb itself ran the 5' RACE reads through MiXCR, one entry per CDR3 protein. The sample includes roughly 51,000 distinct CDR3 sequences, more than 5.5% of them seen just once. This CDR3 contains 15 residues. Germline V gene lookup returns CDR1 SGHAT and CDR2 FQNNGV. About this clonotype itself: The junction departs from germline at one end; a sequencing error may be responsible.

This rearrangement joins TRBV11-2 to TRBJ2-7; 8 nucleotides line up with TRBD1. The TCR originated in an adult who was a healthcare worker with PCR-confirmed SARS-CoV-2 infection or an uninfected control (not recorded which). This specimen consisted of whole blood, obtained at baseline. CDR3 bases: TGTGTCAGCAGCTTAGGGCCAGACAGGGGCAACGAGCAGTACTTC. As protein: CVSSLGPDRGNEQYF.